Listed here are 5 T cell receptor beta chains from one sample, sequenced in a study of blood T cell repertoires in COVID-19. Sequencing used immunoSEQ multiplex PCR; TCRdb keeps in-frame clones, though not all of them. The sample holds around 170,000 clones, approximately 84% seen once. Source material: PBMCs or T cells enriched from blood (not recorded which). The source is a man between 50 and 59 years old who had recovered from COVID-19.

The chain couples TRBV27 to TRBJ1-2; 9 bases are a match to TRBD1. Germline loops: CDR1 MNHEY, CDR2 SMNVEV (reference sequence). This CDR3 is 15 amino acids long. V trimming: 2 bases; J trimming: 5 bases; junction bases outside the gene matches: 6. For the CDR3, the DNA is TGTGCCAGCAGTTTAACGGGACAGGGAGGGTATGGCTACACCTTC. As protein: CASSLTGQGGYGYTF.

The chain links TRBV6-1 to TRBJ1-4; D gene uncertain. CDR1 is MNHNS, CDR2 SASEGT, per germline. The CDR3 consists of 15 residues. Trimming took 2 bases from V and 6 from J, leaving 13 bases between them. CDR3 nucleotides: TGTGCCAGCAGTGAAAGGCCTAGATTATATGAAAAACTGTTTTTT. Translation: CASSERPRLYEKLFF.

The genes are TRBV4-3 and TRBJ2-1, with a possible D match to TRBD1 (5 bases). Germline V lookup: CDR1 LGHNA, CDR2 YSLEER. V dropped 0 bases and J dropped 4 bases, with 10 bases sitting between them. The CDR3 sequence is 15 residues long. CDR3 nucleotides: TGCGCCAGCAGCCAAGAAACAGGTAGATACAATGAGCAGTTCTTC. This encodes CASSQETGRYNEQFF.

The chain is built from TRBV29-1 and TRBJ1-1, with D maybe TRBD1 (6 bases). The CDR3 is made up of 13 amino acids. V shed 6 bases and J shed 1 base, with 12 bases lying between them. Germline V gene data show CDR1 as SQVTM and CDR2 as ANQGSEA. The DNA for the CDR3 is TGCAGCGTGACGGGACAAGGGAACACTGAAGCTTTCTTT. It codes for CSVTGQGNTEAFF.

This sequence joins TRBV7-9 and TRBJ2-5; D may be TRBD2 (5 bases). V was pared by 10 bases and J by 4 bases, with 13 bases between. The CDR3 extends over 12 amino acids. Germline CDR1 SEHNR, CDR2 FQNEAQ (reference sequence). The DNA of the CDR3 is TGTGCCACTACCGGCGAGGGAGAGACCCAGTACTTC. Protein sequence: CATTGEGETQYF.